The clone carrying this TCR beta chain occurred many times. There were TCR beta CDR3 regions amplified from RNA transcripts. Researchers ran a first-round RT-PCR on the TCR CDR3 using the HTBI primer set. TCRdb reprocessed the multiplex PCR reads via MiXCR and lists one record per CDR3 protein. The repertoire holds approximately 610,000 distinct CDR3 sequences, over 12% seen once, with approximately 4.2% in the top ten. Enrolled ophthalmopathy patients presented with a Clinical Activity Score of at least 3, a NOSPECS grade of at least 4, and disease duration under 3 months. This entry is derived from a study of T cells in Graves' hyperthyroidism and ophthalmopathy. The CDR3 is 14 amino acids. V shed 8 bases and J 5 bases; nucleotides not matched to a gene: 10. Germline CDR1 reads SNHLY; CDR2 reads FYNNEI.

Sequenced sample: blood. The TCR was taken from a woman between 40 and 50 years old with Graves' ophthalmopathy. This chain joins TRBV2 and TRBJ1-1; TRBD1 matches 8 bases. The CDR3 sequence is CASGRTGSGTEAFF. CDR3 sequence (DNA): TGTGCCAGCGGCAGGACAGGGTCCGGGACTGAAGCTTTCTTT.